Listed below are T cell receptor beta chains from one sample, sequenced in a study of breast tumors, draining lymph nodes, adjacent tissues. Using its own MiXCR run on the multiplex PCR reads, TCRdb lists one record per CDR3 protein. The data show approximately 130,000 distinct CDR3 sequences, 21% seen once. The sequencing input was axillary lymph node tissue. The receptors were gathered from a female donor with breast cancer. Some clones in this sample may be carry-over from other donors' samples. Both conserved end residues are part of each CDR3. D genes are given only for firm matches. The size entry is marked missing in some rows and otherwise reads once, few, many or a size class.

DNA: TGTGCCAGCAGCTCCTTGGGGAGAAGGTCTTTT
CDR3: CASSSLGRRSF
size: many
J: TRBJ1-3
D: .
V: TRBV11-2

DNA: TGTGCCAGCAGCCCCCAAGGCCCCACCGGGGAGCTGTTTTTT
CDR3: CASSPQGPTGELFF
size: many
J: TRBJ2-2
D: .
V: TRBV7-3

DNA: TGTGCCAGCAGCTCGTGGGAACAAGAGACCCAGTACTTC
CDR3: CASSSWEQETQYF
size: many
J: TRBJ2-5
D: .
V: TRBV7-3

DNA: TGTGCCAGCAGCCAATCGGCCTACGAGCAGTACTTC
CDR3: CASSQSAYEQYF
size: many
J: TRBJ2-7
D: .
V: TRBV16

DNA: TGTGCCAGCAGTTCCAGGACAGGGGCCGATTCACCCCTCCACTTT
CDR3: CASSSRTGADSPLHF
size: many
J: TRBJ1-6
D: TRBD1
V: TRBV28

DNA: TGTGCCAGTAGTCCCCCGGGACAGGTGTTTGGCTACACCTTC
CDR3: CASSPPGQVFGYTF
size: .
J: TRBJ1-2
D: TRBD1
V: TRBV19

DNA: TGTGCCAGTAGTTTCGGGGGAACCTACGAGCAGTACTTC
CDR3: CASSFGGTYEQYF
size: many
J: TRBJ2-7
D: .
V: TRBV19

DNA: TGTGCCAGTAGTATTTCGCAGGGAGAGTCACCCCTCCACTTT
CDR3: CASSISQGESPLHF
size: many
J: TRBJ1-6
D: .
V: TRBV19

DNA: TGCGCCAGCAGCCAAGTAGGGACAGATACGCAGTATTTT
CDR3: CASSQVGTDTQYF
size: many
J: TRBJ2-3
D: .
V: TRBV4-1

DNA: TGTGCCAGCAGCCGGGACAGGGTTAACTATGACTACACCTTC
CDR3: CASSRDRVNYDYTF
size: many
J: TRBJ1-2
D: TRBD1
V: TRBV2

DNA: TGTGCCAGCTGTCCGGGTCTCTACGAGCAGTACTTC
CDR3: CASCPGLYEQYF
size: many
J: TRBJ2-7
D: .
V: TRBV6-6

DNA: TGTGCCTGGACCTCGAGCGGGGCCACCTCCTACAATGAGCAGTTCTTC
CDR3: CAWTSSGATSYNEQFF
size: .
J: TRBJ2-1
D: TRBD2
V: TRBV30